This paragraph reports one T cell receptor (beta chain). This sample was included in a study of blood T cell repertoires in COVID-19. Study in general: Acute and convalescent COVID-19 samples came from the United States, Italy and Spain. Sample material is recorded as cDNA or gDNA derived from T cells, B-cell-depleted T cells, or PBMCs.

In the study's own analysis: Scientists estimated how many nucleated cells there were by amplifying reference gene primers. The repertoire was sequenced with immunoSEQ multiplex PCR; TCRdb's copy has only in-frame clones and lacks some. The V and J calls and clone size come from that table; D and trimming were worked out from the DNA. Of some 290,000 clones listed, about nine tenths are singletons. Trimming left V 1 base short and J 8 bases short, with 12 bases between. CDR1 MNHEY and CDR2 SMNVEV come from the germline V gene (reference sequence). The CDR3 totals 15 residues. Material: peripheral blood. The chain carries TRBV27 and TRBJ1-6; D is uncertain. This TCR derives from a woman in her 30s with COVID-19, enrolled during active disease. CDR3 bases: TGTGCCAGCAGTTTATATCGAACAGACCATTCACCCCTCCACTTT. This gives the protein CASSLYRTDHSPLHF.